These 27 T cell receptor beta chains were sequenced from one sample in a study of cytomegalovirus exposure and HLA in healthy donors. The PCR was carried out with 60 Vbeta primers and 13 Jbeta primers. Measured with immunoSEQ multiplex PCR; TCRdb has only the in-frame clones, and not every one. Among roughly 150,000 clones listed, around two thirds were seen once. Sequencing was carried out using PBMCs. Receptors were obtained from a woman in her sixties in good health and CMV-seropositive.

This clone has more than one count but fewer than ten. The J gene is TRBJ2-1, the V gene TRBV6-6, with 12 nucleotides matching TRBD2. This CDR3 has 14 amino acids. Germline V gene data show CDR1 as MNHNY and CDR2 as SVGAGI (reference sequence). With V trimmed by 6 bases and J by 9 bases, 6 bases remained unmatched. DNA of the CDR3: TGTGCCAGCAGCCTCCTAGCGGGAGGGGGTGAGCAGTTCTTC. It specifies CASSLLAGGGEQFF.

The gene calls are TRBV6-6 and TRBJ2-7; D not certain. CDR1 is MNHNY, CDR2 SVGAGI, per germline (reference sequence). The length of the CDR3 is 12 residues. V was cut by 5 bases and J by 4 bases, with 9 bases left in between. The CDR3, as DNA: TGTGCCAGCAGTCCCGCGTTTTACGAGCAGTACTTC. Protein: CASSPAFYEQYF.

The chain couples TRBV2 to TRBJ2-7; D is undetermined. CDR1 is SNHLY and CDR2 is FYNNEI in the germline V gene. This CDR3 is built from 11 residues. Trimming pared 6 bases from V and 6 bases from J, leaving 9 bases between. For the CDR3, the DNA is TGTGCCAGCAGGGAGAGGAGCGAGCAGTACTTC. Protein sequence: CASRERSEQYF.

The genes are TRBV27 and TRBJ2-1; 15 bases match TRBD2. Germline trimming cut 8 bases from V and 8 bases from J; bases unmatched to any gene: 4. CDR3 size: 14 residues. Germline CDR1 reads MNHEY; CDR2 reads SMNVEV (reference sequence). Written as DNA, the CDR3 is TGTGCCAGCGGGACTAGCGGGAGGATGGATGAGCAGTTCTTC. This gives the protein CASGTSGRMDEQFF.

This chain links TRBV5-8 with TRBJ2-7; D perhaps matches TRBD1 (6 bases). This CDR3 has 16 amino acids. Germline V lookup: CDR1 SGHTS, CDR2 YDEGEE. V was cut by 5 bases and J by 0 bases, with 18 bases left in between. The CDR3 spells CASRPNRGHSSYEQYF. The CDR3 DNA sequence: TGTGCCAGCAGACCTAATAGGGGACATAGCTCCTACGAGCAGTACTTC.

Concerning this clone: An end of the junction does not agree with germline; a read error may underlie this. The V call is TRBV13, the J call TRBJ2-7, with a weak D call TRBD2 (7 bases). CDR1 and CDR2 (germline): PRHDT, FYEKMQ (reference sequence). This CDR3 contains 15 residues. The CDR3 loop reads CASSLGGGSSYEQYF. The CDR3 region has the DNA TGTGCCAGCAGCCTAGGGGGAGGGAGCTCCTACGAGCAGTACTTC. Complete variable domain (other parts from reference TRBV13 and TRBJ2-7): AAGVIQSPRHLIKEKRETATLKCYPIPRHDTVYWYQQGPGQDPQFLISFYEKMQSDKGSIPDRFSAQQFSDYHSELNMSSLELGDSALYFCASSLGGGSSYEQYFGPGTRLTVT.

This clone was recorded a few times. V and J are TRBV5-1 and TRBJ1-1, with TRBD1 as a possible D gene (6 bases). The CDR3 runs 16 residues. Trimming pared 2 bases from V and 4 bases from J, leaving 18 bases between. Germline CDR1 SGHRS, CDR2 YFSETQ. The CDR3 bases are TGCGCCAGCAGCTTATCCCCCCCGGGGGGCGGCACTGAAGCTTTCTTT. Protein: CASSLSPPGGGTEAFF.

J is TRBJ1-1 and V is TRBV7-9, with D hard to call. This CDR3 region has 15 residues. The ends were cut back, 2 bases at V and 0 bases at J, with 10 bases in the middle. Looked up from germline, CDR1 is SEHNR and CDR2 is FQNEAQ (reference sequence). The CDR3 DNA reads TGTGCCAGCAGCTTATCTGAGACTGTGAACACTGAAGCTTTCTTT. Protein sequence: CASSLSETVNTEAFF. Together with reference TRBV7-9 and TRBJ1-1, the CDR3 gives the full variable domain: DTGVSQNPRHKITKRGQNVTFRCDPISEHNRLYWYRQTLGQGPEFLTYFQNEAQLEKSRLLSDRFSAERPKGSFSTLEIQRTEQGDSAMYLCASSLSETVNTEAFFGQGTRLTVV.

The chain is built from TRBV5-4 and TRBJ2-7, with D possibly TRBD2 on 5 matching bases. CDR1 is SGHNT and CDR2 is YYREEE in the germline V gene (reference sequence). Trimming stripped 0 bases from V and 6 bases from J, with 13 bases between. The CDR3 spans 14 residues. The CDR3 nucleotides read TGTGCCAGCAGCTTGGTGCGAGGGAATACCGAGCAGTACTTC. Protein sequence: CASSLVRGNTEQYF. Based on the CDR3 plus reference TRBV5-4 and TRBJ2-7, the full variable domain is ETGVTQSPTHLIKTRGQQVTLRCSSQSGHNTVSWYQQALGQGPQFIFQYYREEENGRGNFPPRFSGLQFPNYSSELNVNALELDDSALYLCASSLVRGNTEQYFGPGTRLTVT.

The chain carries TRBV7-9 and TRBJ2-7, with D possibly TRBD2 on 5 matching bases. In germline, CDR1 is SEHNR, CDR2 FQNEAQ (reference sequence). V was shortened by 3 bases and J by 5 bases, with 5 bases between the two germline ends. This CDR3 has 11 residues. This CDR3 is CASSFGDEQYF. Written as DNA, the CDR3 is TGTGCCAGCAGCTTCGGGGACGAGCAGTACTTC.

J is TRBJ2-2 and V is TRBV5-5, with D possibly matching TRBD2 (5 bases). Germline V CDR1 and CDR2: SGHKS, YYEKEE (reference sequence). V lost 4 bases to trimming and J lost 2 bases, with 15 bases between them. The CDR3 extends over 16 amino acids. The CDR3 protein is CASSPLGGGNTGELFF. CDR3 DNA: TGTGCCAGCAGCCCGCTGGGCGGAGGCAACACCGGGGAGCTGTTTTTT.

The J gene is TRBJ1-2, the V gene TRBV5-8; 10 bases are shared with TRBD1. The V gene's germline CDR1 is SGHTS and CDR2 YDEGEE. The V segment lost 4 bases and the J segment 2 bases; nucleotides outside the gene matches: 5. The length of the CDR3 is 15 residues. CDR3 coding DNA: TGTGCCAGCAGCGGCGGGACAGGGGCCAACTATGGCTACACCTTC. Translation: CASSGGTGANYGYTF.

This clone showed up just a few times. The chain links TRBV6-1 to TRBJ2-7, with 12 positions matching TRBD2. V was pared by 6 bases and J by 6 bases, with 6 bases of the junction left unmatched. The CDR3 length is 14 residues. CDR1 MNHNS and CDR2 SASEGT come from the germline V gene. CDR3 nucleotides: TGTGCCAGCAGCGCTAGCGGGAGGGTCGGCGAGCAGTACTTC. Protein: CASSASGRVGEQYF.

The genes are TRBV5-5 and TRBJ1-4; D may be TRBD1 (5 bases). V lost 0 bases to trimming and J lost 10 bases, with 19 bases between them. This CDR3 has 16 amino acids. Germline CDR1 is SGHKS and CDR2 is YYEKEE (reference sequence). The CDR3 bases are TGTGCCAGCAGCTTGGAATGGGACTCCGCGAGGGTAAAACTGTTTTTT. Its protein product is CASSLEWDSARVKLFF. Based on the CDR3 plus reference TRBV5-5 and TRBJ1-4, the full variable domain is DAGVTQSPTHLIKTRGQQVTLRCSPISGHKSVSWYQQVLGQGPQFIFQYYEKEERGRGNFPDRFSARQFPNYSSELNVNALLLGDSALYLCASSLEWDSARVKLFFGSGTQLSVL.

The CDR3 nucleotides are TGCGCCAGCAGCCCGGTCACCCCCCCAGATACGCAGTATTTT. The encoded protein is CASSPVTPPDTQYF. This chain uses TRBV5-1 with TRBJ2-3; no firm D call. Germline V gives CDR1 SGHRS, CDR2 YFSETQ. The CDR3 length is 14 residues. The V end was cut by 4 bases, the J end by 4 bases, with 13 bases between.

This clone was counted a few times. V gene TRBV6-5 combines with J gene TRBJ2-7; possibly TRBD2 for D (6 bases). Germline V gene sequence: CDR1 MNHEY, CDR2 SVGAGI. V lost 0 bases, J lost 3 bases, and 12 bases lay in between. The CDR3 consists of 15 residues. The CDR3 is CASSYSGGGDYEQYF. Here the CDR3 DNA reads TGTGCCAGCAGTTACTCGGGAGGAGGGGACTACGAGCAGTACTTC.

This chain links TRBV15 with TRBJ1-4; 7 nucleotides agree with TRBD1. CDR1 LNHNV and CDR2 YYDKDF come from the germline V gene (reference sequence). This CDR3 is built from 16 residues. V was clipped by 1 base and J by 8 bases; unmatched bases: 10. CDR3 nucleotides: TGTGCCACCAGCAGAGGCCAGACAGGGAGAGGGGAAAAACTGTTTTTT. Protein: CATSRGQTGRGEKLFF.

This clone showed up just once. The genes are TRBV7-9 and TRBJ1-4; 7 nucleotides agree with TRBD1. Germline CDR1 is SEHNR and CDR2 is FQNEAQ (reference sequence). V trimming: 5 bases; J trimming: 4 bases; junction bases outside the gene matches: 7. CDR3 length equals 15 residues. The CDR3 DNA reads TGTGCCAGCAGCGTCACAGGGGCTTATAATGAAAAACTGTTTTTT. Translation gives CASSVTGAYNEKLFF.

On this clone itself: The germline gene is not matched at one end of the junction; a read error may be the cause. The gene calls are TRBV27 and TRBJ1-1; weak D call: TRBD1 (6 bases). The V gene's germline CDR1 is MNHEY and CDR2 SMNVEV (reference sequence). This CDR3 is built from 13 residues. The CDR3 loop reads CASSFYRDTEAFF. CDR3 nucleotide sequence: TGTGCCAGCAGTTTTTACCGGGACACCGAAGCTTTCTTT.

This sequence joins TRBV27 and TRBJ2-5; a possible D gene is TRBD2 (6 bases). V dropped 6 bases and J dropped 1 base, with 12 bases sitting between them. CDR1 and CDR2 (germline): MNHEY, SMNVEV (reference sequence). There are 14 residues in the CDR3. CDR3 residues: CASSLHSGQETQYF. In DNA, the CDR3 is TGTGCCAGCAGCCTTCATAGCGGCCAAGAGACCCAGTACTTC.

This clone was found once. V gene TRBV6-5 combines with J gene TRBJ1-2; 11 positions match TRBD1. The CDR3 runs to 15 residues. Germline V gene lookup returns CDR1 MNHEY and CDR2 SVGAGI. Losses at the gene ends were 6 bases for V and 5 bases for J; bases not matched to a gene: 8. This chain's CDR3 is CASRDRDRGNYGYTF. The CDR3, as DNA: TGTGCCAGCAGGGACCGGGACAGGGGGAATTATGGCTACACCTTC.

This CDR3 is CASESWDRSYEQYF. DNA of the CDR3: TGTGCCAGCGAGTCATGGGACAGGAGCTACGAGCAGTACTTC. The chain joins TRBV6-1 to TRBJ2-7, with 8 bases that match TRBD1. In germline, CDR1 is MNHNS, CDR2 SASEGT. J gave up 3 bases and V 8 bases, and 9 bases lay outside the gene matches. The CDR3 runs to 14 residues.

The chain links TRBV20-1 to TRBJ1-1, with a weak D call TRBD1 (6 bases). Germline-derived CDR1 and CDR2 are DFQATT and SNEGSKA (reference sequence). With 4 bases removed from V and 7 bases from J, the gap between germline ends came to 10 bases. The CDR3 sequence is 11 residues long. Written as DNA, the CDR3 is TGCAGTGCTACAGGGGATGGTGAAGCTTTCTTT. Amino acids: CSATGDGEAFF.

The chain links TRBV30 to TRBJ1-1; D is uncertain. V lost 2 bases and J lost 3, with 22 bases in between. Germline V CDR1 and CDR2: GTSNPN, SVGIG (reference sequence). The CDR3 totals 17 residues. The CDR3 coding sequence is TGTGCCTGGAGTCGTCCGGGGTCGTCGGGCCAGGACACTGAAGCTTTCTTT. Its protein is CAWSRPGSSGQDTEAFF.

V usage is TRBV7-9 and J usage is TRBJ2-1, with a weak D call TRBD1 (6 bases). V lost 5 bases and J 0 bases, leaving 11 bases between the germline ends. Germline-derived CDR1 and CDR2 are SEHNR and FQNEAQ (reference sequence). There are 15 residues in the CDR3. The CDR3 nucleotides read TGTGCCAGCAGCAGGGGGATCAGCTCCTACAATGAGCAGTTCTTC. Translated: CASSRGISSYNEQFF.

CDR3 nucleotide sequence: TGTGCCAGCAGCCCGACAGGGGCGGCCTACGAGCAGTACTTC. It specifies CASSPTGAAYEQYF. The chain is built from TRBV5-4 and TRBJ2-7; 8 bases map to TRBD1. After removal of 4 bases from V and 2 bases from J, the junction contained 5 bases not matched to a gene. The CDR3 length is 14 residues. Germline-derived CDR1 and CDR2 are SGHNT and YYREEE (reference sequence). The full variable domain, in which reference TRBV5-4 and TRBJ2-7 provide the parts outside the CDR3, is ETGVTQSPTHLIKTRGQQVTLRCSSQSGHNTVSWYQQALGQGPQFIFQYYREEENGRGNFPPRFSGLQFPNYSSELNVNALELDDSALYLCASSPTGAAYEQYFGPGTRLTVT.

This sequence joins TRBV19 and TRBJ1-1; tentative D call: TRBD1 (6 bases). Germline V lookup: CDR1 LNHDA, CDR2 SQIVND (reference sequence). The ends were cut back, 5 bases at V and 0 bases at J, with 10 bases in the middle. The CDR3 is 14 amino acids. CDR3 protein: CASSDRPMNTEAFF. The CDR3 DNA is TGTGCCAGTAGTGACAGGCCTATGAACACTGAAGCTTTCTTT.